The T cell receptor beta chain described here comes from a study of T cell responses to AZD1222 COVID-19 vaccine. Study background: Second-dose intervals of approximately 4 or approximately 12 weeks were pooled. Study findings and constraints: The number of AZD1222 recipients seropositive at baseline was only five to seven. Unmutated regions of variants are reportedly targeted by nearly half of spike-specific TCRs.

Method: immunoSEQ multiplex PCR; TCRdb's copy keeps in-frame clones and lacks some. The sample has about 85,000 clones; around 86% are singletons. The germline V gene encodes CDR1 KGHDR and CDR2 SFDVKD. V lost 8 bases to trimming and J lost 3 bases, with 13 bases between them. CDR3 length: 13 residues. This clone has a handful of counts. The antigen remains undetermined. The sample in question was peripheral blood, obtained on day 0 of AZD1222 vaccination. This TCR came from an adult in good health. This chain connects TRBV24-1 to TRBJ2-7; D perhaps matches TRBD2 (6 bases). The CDR3 DNA follows: TGTGCCACCAACTCGGGAGCTGGCTACGAGCAGTACTTC. This codes for CATNSGAGYEQYF.